These 25 T cell receptor beta chains were sequenced from one sample in a study of radiation and T cells in renal cell carcinoma. As for time point: blood 2 weeks post-SBRT. The treatment here: 15 Gy SBRT to primary tumor, nephrectomy 4 weeks later. Measured with immunoSEQ multiplex PCR; TCRdb has only the in-frame clones, and not every one. There are about 130,000 clones in the sample; about 81% occur only once, and over 1.5% lies in the top ten. The sequenced sample was blood, obtained from a patient whose treatment included radiotherapy and nephrectomy. The receptors come from a woman aged 55 to 70 with renal cell carcinoma.

The chain employs TRBV4-2 and TRBJ2-3, with a weak D call TRBD1 (5 bases). The CDR3 runs to 18 residues. Germline CDR1 and CDR2: LGHNA and YNFKEQ. V lost 5 bases, J lost 1 base, and 22 bases lay in between. The CDR3 spells CASSASLGDSWGTDTQYF. The CDR3 nucleotides are TGTGCCAGCAGCGCAAGTTTAGGGGATAGTTGGGGCACAGATACGCAGTATTTT.

A note on this clone: This specimen includes other DNA sequences encoding the same CDR3. This sequence joins TRBV4-1 and TRBJ1-1; D is perhaps TRBD1 (5 bases). Germline lookup yields CDR1 MGHRA and CDR2 YSYEKL. V was shortened by 4 bases and J by 1 base, with 10 bases between the two germline ends. The CDR3 extends over 14 amino acids. The CDR3 region is CASSRQGGNTEAFF. The CDR3 DNA follows: TGCGCCAGCAGCCGTCAGGGTGGGAACACTGAAGCTTTCTTT.

This clone was detected ten times or more. The V and J genes are TRBV6-1 and TRBJ2-7; D remains unclear. The CDR3 spans 12 residues. The germline V gene has CDR1 MNHNS and CDR2 SASEGT. The ends were cut back, 6 bases at V and 5 bases at J, with 11 bases in the middle. CDR3 bases: TGTGCCAGCAGGTCCGACCTGGACGAGCAGTACTTC. Protein sequence: CASRSDLDEQYF.

The genes are TRBV28 and TRBJ2-6; no firm D call. With 5 bases removed from V and 2 bases from J, the gap between germline ends came to 10 bases. Germline assignment: CDR1 MDHEN and CDR2 SYDVKM. CDR3 length equals 15 residues. This CDR3 reads CASSDPSTGANVLTF. The CDR3 nucleotides read TGTGCCAGCAGTGACCCATCCACTGGGGCCAACGTCCTGACTTTC. The whole variable domain, filled in from reference TRBV28 and TRBJ2-6, reads DVKVTQSSRYLVKRTGEKVFLECVQDMDHENMFWYRQDPGLGLRLIYFSYDVKMKEKGDIPEGYSVSREKKERFSLILESASTNQTSMYLCASSDPSTGANVLTFGAGSRLTVL.

This clone came up many times. V and J are TRBV7-6 and TRBJ1-4; 7 nucleotides align to TRBD1. CDR3 length: 13 residues. V lost 4 bases to trimming and J lost 8 bases; unmatched junction nucleotides: 4. Per germline, CDR1 SGHVS and CDR2 FNYEAQ. The CDR3 DNA reads TGTGCCAGCAGCTCCTCAGGGGGGGAAAAACTGTTTTTT. It is translated as CASSSSGGEKLFF.

The chain employs TRBV7-3 and TRBJ2-1; 12 bases agree with TRBD2. The CDR3 consists of 14 residues. Germline values: CDR1 SGHTA, CDR2 FQGTGA. J was trimmed by 7 bases and V by 4 bases; bases with no gene match: 2. CDR3 in amino acids: CASSSGTSGNEQFF. The DNA for the CDR3 is TGTGCCAGCAGCTCCGGGACTAGCGGGAATGAGCAGTTCTTC.

V usage is TRBV2 and J usage is TRBJ2-7; D is unresolved. The ends were cut back, 7 bases at V and 2 bases at J, with 15 bases in the middle. Germline V gene sequence: CDR1 SNHLY, CDR2 FYNNEI. This CDR3 has 14 residues. In DNA form, the CDR3 reads TGTGCCAGCACCCTTGGGGTTGGAGCCTACGAGCAGTACTTC. Translated, it gives CASTLGVGAYEQYF.

The chain is built from TRBV6-6 and TRBJ2-3, with TRBD1 as a possible D gene (5 bases). This CDR3 contains 13 residues. Germline CDR1 and CDR2: MNHNY and SVGAGI (reference sequence). V was clipped by 6 bases and J by 7 bases, with 14 bases between them. CDR3 DNA sequence: TGTGCCAGCAGCCCCGACAGCCAGAATACGCAGTATTTT. Its translation: CASSPDSQNTQYF.

The chain links TRBV19 to TRBJ2-7, with 9 bases identical to TRBD2. Germline loops: CDR1 LNHDA, CDR2 SQIVND (reference sequence). The CDR3 runs 15 residues. V shed 1 base, J shed 7 bases, and the junction held 8 bases outside the gene matches. In DNA form, the CDR3 reads TGTGCCAGTAGTATAGTCCTAGCGGGAACAGGGGAGCAGTACTTC. This sequence encodes CASSIVLAGTGEQYF.

This clone was seen more than once but under ten times. CDR3 protein: CASSQDRGPLEAFF. The DNA for the CDR3 is TGCGCCAGCAGCCAAGACAGGGGCCCACTTGAAGCTTTCTTT. The gene calls are TRBV4-3 and TRBJ1-1; D may be TRBD1 (6 bases). Germline CDR1 and CDR2: LGHNA and YSLEER. V lost 0 bases to trimming and J lost 7 bases, with 12 bases between them. CDR3 length: 14 residues.

This clone occurred once. The DNA for the CDR3 is TGTGCCAGCAGTGATGGACAAGCTAACTATGGCTACACCTTC. It is translated as CASSDGQANYGYTF. The chain is built from TRBV2 and TRBJ1-2; D might be TRBD1 (5 bases). The CDR3 sequence is 14 residues long. Trimming removed 3 bases from V and 0 bases from J, with 8 bases in between. Germline V gene lookup returns CDR1 SNHLY and CDR2 FYNNEI.

V usage is TRBV10-3 and J usage is TRBJ2-7; 7 nucleotides agree with TRBD1. Germline V lookup: CDR1 ENHRY, CDR2 SYGVKD. The CDR3 has 15 amino acids. Trimming cost V 6 bases and J 3 bases; bases outside gene matches: 11. The CDR3 nucleotides read TGTGCCATCAGCCGGCCGGGACAGACTATCTACGAGCAGTACTTC. It yields the protein CAISRPGQTIYEQYF.

This chain links TRBV6-5 with TRBJ1-4; tentative D call: TRBD1 (6 bases). V lost 0 bases and J 8 bases, leaving 16 bases between the germline ends. The CDR3 covers 16 residues. Germline-derived CDR1 and CDR2 are MNHEY and SVGAGI. CDR3 loop: CASSYSSDSWGEKLFF. The CDR3 coding sequence is TGTGCCAGCAGTTACTCCTCGGACAGTTGGGGAGAAAAACTGTTTTTT.

The chain couples TRBV6-5 to TRBJ1-2; D is uncertain. V was clipped by 5 bases and J by 4 bases, with 14 bases between them. This CDR3 has 14 amino acids. Germline lookup yields CDR1 MNHEY and CDR2 SVGAGI. DNA of the CDR3: TGTGCCAGCAGTAAGAGCACAGCTTCCTATGGCTACACCTTC. Protein sequence: CASSKSTASYGYTF.

The rearrangement uses TRBV5-8 and TRBJ1-1; 7 bases fit TRBD1. CDR3 size: 17 residues. V lost 4 bases, J lost 0 bases, and 12 bases stayed unmatched. Germline-derived CDR1 and CDR2 are SGHTS and YDEGEE. The CDR3 reads CASSPGTVLRMNTEAFF. CDR3 nucleotide sequence: TGTGCCAGCAGCCCCGGGACAGTCCTTCGTATGAACACTGAAGCTTTCTTT.

The chain has TRBV4-1 and TRBJ2-1, with TRBD2 identical over 7 bases. The V gene's germline CDR1 is MGHRA and CDR2 YSYEKL. There are 17 residues in the CDR3. Trimming cost V 3 bases and J 1 base; bases outside gene matches: 9. The CDR3 sequence is CASSHAAGLESYNEQFF. The CDR3 region has the DNA TGCGCCAGCAGCCACGCAGCGGGGCTGGAATCCTACAATGAGCAGTTCTTC.

The chain uses TRBV4-2 and TRBJ2-1; perhaps TRBD1 as D (7 bases). The CDR3 is 15 residues long. V shed 3 bases and J shed 4 bases, with 13 bases lying between them. From germline, CDR1 is LGHNA and CDR2 YNFKEQ. DNA of the CDR3: TGTGCCAGCAGCCAGCGGGACAGCTCTTACAATGAGCAGTTCTTC. Amino acid sequence: CASSQRDSSYNEQFF.

This chain links TRBV6-1 with TRBJ1-5; weak D call: TRBD1 (6 bases). The CDR3 is 17 amino acids. The germline gives CDR1 MNHNS, CDR2 SASEGT. V shed 3 bases and J shed 3 bases, with 18 bases lying between them. CDR3 sequence (DNA): TGTGCCAGCAGTGAGGCGGTCGGCGGGGGCACCAATCAGCCCCAGCATTTT. Encoded protein: CASSEAVGGGTNQPQHF.

This chain joins TRBV6-5 and TRBJ2-7; 9 nucleotides line up with TRBD1. This CDR3 has 13 residues. Losses at the gene ends were 7 bases for V and 3 bases for J; bases not matched to a gene: 4. CDR1 is MNHEY, CDR2 SVGAGI, per germline. CDR3 in DNA: TGTGCCAGCACCGGACAGGGGCGCTACGAGCAGTACTTC. This sequence encodes CASTGQGRYEQYF.

This chain joins TRBV10-3 and TRBJ1-5; a weak D match, TRBD1 (6 bases). Trimming took off 10 bases at V and 0 bases at J, with 16 bases between the two ends. The CDR3 covers 15 residues. The V gene's germline CDR1 is ENHRY and CDR2 SYGVKD. The CDR3 protein is CASTPRGHSNQPQHF. The CDR3 region has the DNA TGTGCCAGCACACCCCGGGGGCATAGCAATCAGCCCCAGCATTTT.

A few counts support this clone. V is TRBV6-1 and J is TRBJ2-3; D possibly corresponds to TRBD1 (6 bases). V gave up 7 bases and J gave up 0 bases, with 11 bases separating them. Germline loops: CDR1 MNHNS, CDR2 SASEGT. CDR3 length: 14 amino acids. In nucleotides, the CDR3 is TGTGCCAGCATCGACAGGACCAGCACAGATACGCAGTATTTT. Its translation is CASIDRTSTDTQYF.

This chain uses TRBV7-6 with TRBJ2-5; TRBD1 aligns across 9 bases. CDR1 SGHVS and CDR2 FNYEAQ come from the germline V gene. The length of the CDR3 is 15 residues. V lost 5 bases, J lost 4 bases, and 8 bases stayed unmatched. CDR3 in amino acids: CASSPRDREGETQYF. CDR3 DNA sequence: TGTGCCAGCAGCCCCCGGGACAGGGAAGGAGAGACCCAGTACTTC.

The chain has TRBV9 and TRBJ2-5; a weak D match, TRBD2 (5 bases). The CDR3 covers 15 residues. Germline CDR1 and CDR2: SGDLS and YYNGEE. The V and J ends lost 5 bases and 3 bases respectively, with 17 bases between them. Here the CDR3 reads CASSKEAYEEETQYF. For the CDR3, the DNA is TGTGCCAGCAGTAAGGAGGCCTACGAGGAAGAGACCCAGTACTTC.

The chain joins TRBV10-3 to TRBJ1-1; possibly TRBD1 for D (6 bases). This CDR3 contains 14 residues. The germline CDR1 and CDR2 sequences are ENHRY and SYGVKD. Trimming left V 10 bases short and J 4 bases short, with 19 bases between. CDR3 DNA: TGTGCCAGCAGCCCAGGGGTTTTAGGCACTGAAGCTTTCTTT. Encoded protein: CASSPGVLGTEAFF.

This chain connects TRBV5-4 to TRBJ2-2; possibly TRBD1 or TRBD2 for D (5 bases each). Germline V gene data show CDR1 as SGHNT and CDR2 as YYREEE (reference sequence). V lost 5 bases and J 4 bases, leaving 15 bases between the germline ends. CDR3 size: 15 residues. The CDR3 region is CASRGWGRGTGELFF. The DNA for the CDR3 is TGTGCCAGCAGGGGGTGGGGACGGGGCACCGGGGAGCTGTTTTTT.